This T cell receptor delta chain was identified in a study of γδ T cells in repeated Plasmodium falciparum infection. About the research overall: Donors were malaria-exposed Malian children or age- and gender-matched Australian children. Donors had four controlled P. falciparum NF54 infections over approximately 600 days.

Study conclusions and caveats: Vdelta2-negative gammadelta repertoires, largely Vdelta1+, seemingly showed infection-driven waves of new clonal selection. Vgamma9/Vdelta2+ repertoires stayed stably polyclonal over time and infection.

Vgamma9/Vdelta2+ and Vdelta2-negative gammadelta T cells were flow-sorted from PBMC for bulk sequencing. CDR3 length equals 22 residues. V dropped 0 bases and J dropped 7 bases, with 33 bases sitting between them. CDR1 is TSWWSYY, CDR2 QGS, per germline. About this clone: Its antigen remains unknown. TCRdb pairs this DNA with a much larger clone's protein that differs at residue 17, likely a read error; the protein shown was translated from the DNA.

TCRdb processed the multiplex PCR reads again with the CATT caller. In the table there are 50,000 or so delta-chain clones, over 1.5% of which are singletons. The rearrangement joins TRDV1 to TRDJ2; no firm D call. In the absence of a J gene in TCRdb, the DNA was matched to germline to assign it here. The TCR comes from a pool of human donors (malaria-infected and uninfected, not separated). Sequencing was performed on gamma-delta T cells from blood. This chain's CDR3 is CALGELATTLRSERQRVAQLFF. The CDR3 bases are TGTGCTCTTGGGGAACTAGCTACCACTTTGCGATCGGAACGCCAAAGGGTAGCACAACTCTTCTTT.